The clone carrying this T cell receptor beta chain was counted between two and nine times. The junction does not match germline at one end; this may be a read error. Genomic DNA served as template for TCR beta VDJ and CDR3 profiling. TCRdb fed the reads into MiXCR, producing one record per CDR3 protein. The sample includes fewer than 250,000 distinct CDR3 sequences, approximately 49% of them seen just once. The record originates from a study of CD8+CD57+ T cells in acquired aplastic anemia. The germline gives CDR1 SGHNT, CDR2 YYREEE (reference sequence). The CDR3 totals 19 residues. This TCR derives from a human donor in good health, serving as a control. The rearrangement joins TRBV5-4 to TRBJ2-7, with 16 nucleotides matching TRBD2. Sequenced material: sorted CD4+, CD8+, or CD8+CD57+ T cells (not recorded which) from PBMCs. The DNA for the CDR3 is TGTGCCAGCAGCGGAGCCGGGACTAGCGGGGGGGCGGGCTCCCACGAGCAGTACTTC. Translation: CASSGAGTSGGAGSHEQYF.